Listed here are 4 T cell receptor beta chains from one sample, sequenced in a study of tumor-infiltrating lymphocytes in primary liver carcinoma. Each 20-30 mg portion of unsorted bulk tissue served as the source for co-extraction of RNA and DNA. The template, 500 ng total RNA, yielded TCR beta cDNA made with a constant-region primer. ARM-PCR was slightly modified, and three nested multiplex PCR rounds with it gave rise to the TCR beta libraries. Researchers ran the first two PCR rounds for ten to eleven cycles each with TRBV1-TRBV30 forward primers and a C-beta reverse primer. Using its own MiXCR run on the multiplex PCR reads, TCRdb lists one record per CDR3 protein. The sample lists approximately 47,000 distinct CDR3 sequences; 70% to 85% were seen once. The specimen sequenced was liver tumor tissue from sampling region 3. Subset of the sample: tumor region T3, left-lateral pole. All receptors come from a man in his forties with primary liver carcinoma and hepatitis B virus infection.

Details on this clonotype: Germline and junction disagree at one end, which may indicate a read error. V is TRBV5-4 and J is TRBJ2-3, with 9 bases aligning to TRBD2. This CDR3 has 15 residues. Germline V gives CDR1 SGHNT, CDR2 YYREEE (reference sequence). As DNA, the CDR3 is TGTGTCAGCAGGGCTAGCGGGACCGGGACAGATACGCTGTATTTT. This encodes CVSRASGTGTDTLYF.

This clonotype is a singleton in its sample. One end of the junction is discordant with germline, which a read error may explain. J is TRBJ2-1 and V is TRBV11-2; D perhaps matches TRBD2 (5 bases). CDR1 SGHAT and CDR2 FQNNGV come from the germline V gene. The CDR3 has 16 amino acids. The CDR3 DNA sequence: TGTGTCAGCAGCTCTCGCCCCAGCTGGAGGATCTATGAGCAGTTCTTC. Its translation is CVSSSRPSWRIYEQFF.

Remarks on this clonotype: The junction does not match germline at one end; this may be a read error. The V gene is TRBV5-6, the J gene TRBJ1-1; 10 nucleotides align to TRBD1. The V gene's germline CDR1 is SGHDT and CDR2 YYEEEE. The CDR3 is 18 residues long. CDR3 DNA sequence: TGTGACAGCAGCTTGGAAGTTAGTGACAGGGGGCCAAGCACTGAAGCTTTCTTT. Translating it yields CDSSLEVSDRGPSTEAFF.

There are many counts of this clonotype. The chain combines TRBV7-9 with TRBJ2-7; D call uncertain. The V and J ends lost 5 bases and 0 bases respectively, with 8 bases between them. Germline CDR1 and CDR2: SEHNR and FQNEAQ (reference sequence). This CDR3 has 13 residues. As DNA, the CDR3 is TGTGCCAGCAGCCCGTCTAGCTCCTACGAGCAGTACTTC. The encoded protein is CASSPSSSYEQYF.